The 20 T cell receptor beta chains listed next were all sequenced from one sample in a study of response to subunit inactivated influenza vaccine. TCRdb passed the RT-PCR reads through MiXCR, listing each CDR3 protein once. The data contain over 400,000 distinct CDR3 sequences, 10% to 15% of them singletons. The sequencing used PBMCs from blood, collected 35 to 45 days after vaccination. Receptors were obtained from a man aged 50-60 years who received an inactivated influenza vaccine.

The CDR3 DNA reads TGTGCCAGCAGCCGGCAGCCGGGGGCTTTCTCCGAGCAGTACTTC. Protein sequence: CASSRQPGAFSEQYF. The chain uses TRBV3-1 and TRBJ2-7; D tentatively fits TRBD1 or TRBD2 (6 bases each). This CDR3 contains 15 residues. Germline V gene data show CDR1 as LGHDT and CDR2 as YNNKEL (reference sequence). V lost 4 bases, J lost 6 bases, and 19 bases lay in between.

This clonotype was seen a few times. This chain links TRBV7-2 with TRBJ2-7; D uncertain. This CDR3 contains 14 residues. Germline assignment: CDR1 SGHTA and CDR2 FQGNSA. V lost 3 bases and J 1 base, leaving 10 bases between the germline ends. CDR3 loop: CASSFTEVSYEQYF. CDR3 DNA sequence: TGTGCCAGCAGCTTCACAGAAGTATCCTACGAGCAGTACTTC.

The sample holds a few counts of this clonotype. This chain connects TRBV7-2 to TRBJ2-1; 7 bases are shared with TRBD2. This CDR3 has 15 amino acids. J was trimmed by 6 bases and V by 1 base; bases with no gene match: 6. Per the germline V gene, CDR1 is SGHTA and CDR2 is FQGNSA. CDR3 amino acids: CASSLGGSRSNEQFF. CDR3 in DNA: TGTGCCAGCAGCTTAGGCGGGAGTCGAAGCAATGAGCAGTTCTTC.

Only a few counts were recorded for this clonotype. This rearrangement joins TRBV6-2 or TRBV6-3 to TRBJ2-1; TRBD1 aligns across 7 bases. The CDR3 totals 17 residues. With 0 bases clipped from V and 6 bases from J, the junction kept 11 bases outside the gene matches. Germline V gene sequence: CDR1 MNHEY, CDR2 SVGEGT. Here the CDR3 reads CASSYSLGIGGGNEQFF. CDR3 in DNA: TGTGCCAGCAGTTACTCGTTGGGGATAGGGGGCGGCAATGAGCAGTTCTTC.

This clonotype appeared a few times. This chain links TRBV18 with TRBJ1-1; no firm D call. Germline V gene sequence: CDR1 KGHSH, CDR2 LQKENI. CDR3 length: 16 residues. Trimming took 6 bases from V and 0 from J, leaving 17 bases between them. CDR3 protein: CASSHSGLGMNTEAFF. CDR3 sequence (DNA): TGTGCCAGCTCCCATTCTGGGCTTGGTATGAACACTGAAGCTTTCTTT.

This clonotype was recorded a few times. CDR3 protein: CASSLFGATGGLTDTQYF. The CDR3 coding sequence is TGTGCCAGCAGTTTATTTGGGGCGACAGGGGGCCTCACAGATACGCAGTATTTT. The chain employs TRBV27 and TRBJ2-3, with 10 positions matching TRBD1. Germline CDR1 MNHEY, CDR2 SMNVEV (reference sequence). The CDR3 loop spans 18 amino acids. The ends lost 1 base at V and 2 bases at J; junction bases unmatched: 9.

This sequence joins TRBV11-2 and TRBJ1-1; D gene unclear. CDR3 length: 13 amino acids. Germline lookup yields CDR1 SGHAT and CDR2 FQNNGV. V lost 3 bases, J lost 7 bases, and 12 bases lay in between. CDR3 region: CASSLTITGEAFF. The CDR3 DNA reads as TGTGCCAGCAGCTTGACTATTACGGGTGAAGCTTTCTTT.

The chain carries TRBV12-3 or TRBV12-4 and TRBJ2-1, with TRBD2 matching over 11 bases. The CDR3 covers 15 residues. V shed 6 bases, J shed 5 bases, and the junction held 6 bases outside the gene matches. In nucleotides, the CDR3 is TGTGCCAGCAGCCGTAGCGGGGGGGCACACAATGAGCAGTTCTTC. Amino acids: CASSRSGGAHNEQFF.

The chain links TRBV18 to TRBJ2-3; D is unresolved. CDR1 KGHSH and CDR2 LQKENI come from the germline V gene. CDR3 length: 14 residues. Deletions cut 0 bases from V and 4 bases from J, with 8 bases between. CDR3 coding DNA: TGTGCCAGCTCACCACCTAGTTTGGCAGATACGCAGTATTTT. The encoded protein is CASSPPSLADTQYF.

The CDR3 loop reads CASSTDRLDTQYF. The CDR3 coding sequence is TGTGCCAGCAGCACCGACAGGCTTGATACGCAGTATTTT. J is TRBJ2-3 and V is TRBV7-2; a possible D gene is TRBD1 (6 bases). Germline lookup yields CDR1 SGHTA and CDR2 FQGNSA. Trimming cost V 5 bases and J 6 bases, with 12 bases left between them. This CDR3 is 13 amino acids long.

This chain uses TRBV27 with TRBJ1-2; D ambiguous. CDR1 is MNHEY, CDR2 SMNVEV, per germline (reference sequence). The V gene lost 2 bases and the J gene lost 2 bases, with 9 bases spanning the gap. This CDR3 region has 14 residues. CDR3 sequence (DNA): TGTGCCAGCAGTTTAGTGGGCCGAAACTATGGCTACACCTTC. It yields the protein CASSLVGRNYGYTF.

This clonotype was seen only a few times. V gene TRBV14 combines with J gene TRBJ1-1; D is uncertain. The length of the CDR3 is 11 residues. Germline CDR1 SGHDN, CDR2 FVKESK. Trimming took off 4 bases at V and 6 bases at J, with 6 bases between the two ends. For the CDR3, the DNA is TGTGCCAGCAGCCGAGCTTCTGAAGCTTTCTTT. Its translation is CASSRASEAFF.

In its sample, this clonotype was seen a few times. This CDR3 reads CASSLGGQGTTEAFF. CDR3 coding DNA: TGTGCCAGCAGCTTGGGGGGGCAGGGGACCACTGAAGCTTTCTTT. V is TRBV7-8 and J is TRBJ1-1, with D tentatively TRBD1 (6 bases). V was trimmed by 3 bases and J by 4 bases, leaving 15 bases between them. The CDR3 is 15 residues long. In germline, CDR1 is SGHVS, CDR2 FQNEAQ.

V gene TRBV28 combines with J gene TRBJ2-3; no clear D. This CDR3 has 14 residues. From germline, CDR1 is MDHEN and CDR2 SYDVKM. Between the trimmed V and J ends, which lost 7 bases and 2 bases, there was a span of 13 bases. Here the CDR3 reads CASTRQPATDTQYF. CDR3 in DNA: TGTGCCAGCACTAGGCAGCCAGCCACAGATACGCAGTATTTT. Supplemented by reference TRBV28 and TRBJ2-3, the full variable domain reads DVKVTQSSRYLVKRTGEKVFLECVQDMDHENMFWYRQDPGLGLRLIYFSYDVKMKEKGDIPEGYSVSREKKERFSLILESASTNQTSMYLCASTRQPATDTQYFGPGTRLTVL.

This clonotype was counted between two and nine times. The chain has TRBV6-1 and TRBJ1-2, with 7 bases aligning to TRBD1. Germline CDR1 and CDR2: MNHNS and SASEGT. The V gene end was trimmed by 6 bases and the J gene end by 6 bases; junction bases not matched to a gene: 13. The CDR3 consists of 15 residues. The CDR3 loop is CASRETGQSRNGYTF. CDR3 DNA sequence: TGTGCCAGCAGAGAAACGGGACAGTCAAGGAATGGCTACACCTTC.

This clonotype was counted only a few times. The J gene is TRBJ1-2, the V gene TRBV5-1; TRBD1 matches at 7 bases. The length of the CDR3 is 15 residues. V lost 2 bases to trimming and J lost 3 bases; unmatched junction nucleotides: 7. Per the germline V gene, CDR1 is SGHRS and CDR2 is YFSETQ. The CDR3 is CASSLGGQDDYGYTF. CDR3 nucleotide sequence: TGCGCCAGCAGCTTAGGTGGACAGGATGACTATGGCTACACCTTC. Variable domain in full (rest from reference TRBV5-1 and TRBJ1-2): KAGVTQTPRYLIKTRGQQVTLSCSPISGHRSVSWYQQTPGQGLQFLFEYFSETQRNKGNFPGRFSGRQFSNSRSEMNVSTLELGDSALYLCASSLGGQDDYGYTFGSGTRLTVV.

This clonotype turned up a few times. The CDR3 sequence is CASSQGTTSTDTQYF. The DNA of the CDR3 is TGTGCCAGCAGCCAAGGGACTACTAGCACAGATACGCAGTATTTT. The chain combines TRBV7-3 with TRBJ2-3; TRBD2 matches at 7 bases. Germline CDR1 is SGHTA and CDR2 is FQGTGA. V dropped 5 bases and J dropped 0; count of bases not matched to a gene: 5. The CDR3 totals 15 residues.

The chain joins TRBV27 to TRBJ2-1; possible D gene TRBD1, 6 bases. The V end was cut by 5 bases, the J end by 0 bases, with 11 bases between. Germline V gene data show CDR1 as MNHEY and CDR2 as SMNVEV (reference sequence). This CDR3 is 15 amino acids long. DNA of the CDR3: TGTGCCAGCAGTACAGGGTTCAGCTCCTACAATGAGCAGTTCTTC. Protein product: CASSTGFSSYNEQFF.

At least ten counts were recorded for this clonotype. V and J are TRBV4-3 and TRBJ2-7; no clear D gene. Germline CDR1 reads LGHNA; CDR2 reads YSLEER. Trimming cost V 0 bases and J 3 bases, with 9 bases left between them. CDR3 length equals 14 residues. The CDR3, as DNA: TGCGCCAGCAGCCAAGATCAATTGAGCTACGAGCAGTACTTC. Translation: CASSQDQLSYEQYF.

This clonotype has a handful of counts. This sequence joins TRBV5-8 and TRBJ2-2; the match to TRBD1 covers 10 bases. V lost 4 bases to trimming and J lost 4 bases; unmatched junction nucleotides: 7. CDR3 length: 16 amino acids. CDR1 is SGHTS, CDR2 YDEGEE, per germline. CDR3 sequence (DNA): TGTGCCAGCAGCCCCTGGACAGGGGGGGTCACCGGGGAGCTGTTTTTT. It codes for CASSPWTGGVTGELFF.